Shown below are 10 T cell receptor beta chains from a single sample sequenced in a study of spatial heterogeneity in lung cancer. TCRdb reprocessed the 5' RACE reads via MiXCR and lists one record per CDR3 protein. The data contain 40,000 to 50,000 distinct CDR3 sequences, about 7.4% of them singletons. Documented time point: sample taken at primary tumor resection. Without sorting, whole RNA was sequenced from tumor, nontumor lung or frozen PBMC. The input for sequencing was PBMCs, taken at surgery. The receptors were sampled from a female donor with early-stage non-small cell lung cancer.

The chain has TRBV2 and TRBJ2-5; no definite D call. This CDR3 spans 12 amino acids. The V end lost 7 bases, the J end lost 4 bases, and 10 bases lay between the germline ends. CDR1 and CDR2 from the germline V gene are SNHLY and FYNNEI. CDR3 in DNA: TGTGCCAGCACCTGGTCTCGAGAGACCCAGTACTTC. Its protein is CASTWSRETQYF.

This clonotype was seen more than once but under ten times. The V and J genes are TRBV27 and TRBJ2-1; 8 bases are shared with TRBD1. There are 15 residues in the CDR3. Trimming cost V 5 bases and J 5 bases; bases outside gene matches: 8. Looked up from germline, CDR1 is MNHEY and CDR2 is SMNVEV (reference sequence). In DNA form, the CDR3 reads TGTGCCAGCAGTGCCGGGGACAGGCTTAACAATGAGCAGTTCTTC. This gives the protein CASSAGDRLNNEQFF.

A note on this clonotype: A much larger clone differs from this one at a single base, so this may be a read error. CDR3 in DNA: TGTGCCACCAGCAGAGTGTTGGCGGAAAGCTCCTACAATGAGCAGTTCTTC. Translating it yields CATSRVLAESSYNEQFF. The rearrangement joins TRBV15 to TRBJ2-1, with D uncertain. From germline, CDR1 is LNHNV and CDR2 YYDKDF (reference sequence). CDR3 length: 17 residues. Trimming cost V 1 base and J 0 bases, with 13 bases left between them.

The rearrangement uses TRBV12-3 or TRBV12-4 and TRBJ1-6; maybe TRBD1 (6 bases). V was trimmed by 6 bases and J by 0 bases, leaving 12 bases between them. This CDR3 spans 16 amino acids. The CDR3 nucleotides read TGTGCCAGCAGACGAGGGGGGGCCTCCTATAATTCACCCCTCCACTTT. Amino acids: CASRRGGASYNSPLHF.

This chain uses TRBV6-5 with TRBJ2-6; 8 bases are shared with TRBD1. After removal of 6 bases from V and 0 bases from J, the junction contained 7 bases not matched to a gene. Per the germline V gene, CDR1 is MNHEY and CDR2 is SVGAGI. The CDR3 has 17 residues. The CDR3 is CASSPGGTISGANVLTF. The CDR3 region has the DNA TGTGCCAGCAGCCCAGGGGGCACCATCTCTGGGGCCAACGTCCTGACTTTC.

This clonotype has ten or more counts. V and J are TRBV7-2 and TRBJ2-6; D remains unclear. The germline V and J ends were trimmed by 4 bases and 2 bases, with 9 bases remaining between them. Germline V lookup: CDR1 SGHTA, CDR2 FQGNSA. CDR3 length equals 15 residues. CDR3 coding DNA: TGTGCCAGCAGCTCCACCCGGGCTGGGGCCAACGTCCTGACTTTC. It encodes CASSSTRAGANVLTF.

There are a few counts of this clonotype. This rearrangement joins TRBV6-6 to TRBJ1-2; D not certain. This CDR3 comprises 13 residues. The V gene's germline CDR1 is MNHNY and CDR2 SVGAGI (reference sequence). V was clipped by 2 bases and J by 6 bases, with 10 bases between them. CDR3 residues: CASSYGRQDGYTF. The CDR3 coding sequence is TGTGCCAGCAGTTACGGCCGCCAGGATGGCTACACCTTC.

The rearrangement joins TRBV4-1 to TRBJ1-1, with unresolved D. The CDR3 has 14 residues. Germline lookup yields CDR1 MGHRA and CDR2 YSYEKL. The V gene lost 1 base and the J gene lost 3 bases, with 9 bases spanning the gap. The CDR3 protein is CASSQGPRHTEAFF. Here the CDR3 DNA reads TGCGCCAGCAGCCAAGGTCCCAGACACACTGAAGCTTTCTTT.

This chain links TRBV5-6 with TRBJ1-5; D not resolved. The length of the CDR3 is 14 residues. The V end was cut by 5 bases, the J end by 1 base, with 10 bases between. Germline V CDR1 and CDR2: SGHDT, YYEEEE. CDR3 nucleotides: TGTGCCAGCAGAGACGGACGGAGCAATCAGCCCCAGCATTTT. Its translation: CASRDGRSNQPQHF.

The rearrangement links TRBV7-9 to TRBJ1-6; 8 positions match TRBD1. CDR3 length: 15 residues. The V segment lost 5 bases and the J segment 3 bases; nucleotides outside the gene matches: 3. Germline assignment: CDR1 SEHNR and CDR2 FQNEAQ (reference sequence). DNA for the CDR3: TGTGCCAGCAGCGCCACAGGGGGCTATAATTCACCCCTCCACTTT. Protein product: CASSATGGYNSPLHF.